This TCR beta chain was sequenced in a study of molecular identifiers for immune sequencing clone quantification. Study findings and constraints: Beyond 20 RNA copies, clones held over 98% of effector molecules, compared with under 1% in naive cells.

CDR1 is DFQATT, CDR2 SNEGSKA, per germline (reference sequence). This CDR3 is 18 amino acids long. TCRdb re-analysed the PCR reads in MiXCR, keeping a single row per CDR3 protein. The sample records fewer than 70,000 distinct CDR3 sequences, 15% to 20% being singletons. Worth noting for this clonotype: No antigen is known for it. The junction and the germline gene differ at one end; a read error may be behind it.

The sequenced sample was naive CD8+ T cells from blood, with Jurkat cell RNA spiked in. Regarding subset: FACS-sorted CD8+CD4-CCR7+CD45RA+ naive T cells. This TCR came from a human donor in good health. Some libraries in this study had Jurkat cell RNA spiked in. The chain has TRBV20-1 and TRBJ2-1, with 11 positions matching TRBD2. The CDR3 reads CNARDTSGRPGSYNEQFF. The CDR3 bases are TGCAATGCTAGAGATACTAGCGGGAGACCTGGCTCCTACAATGAGCAGTTCTTC.